These 5 T cell receptor beta chains were sequenced from one sample in a study of blood T cell repertoires in COVID-19. Data came from immunoSEQ multiplex PCR; TCRdb stores just in-frame clones and leaves some out. This sample has about 120,000 clones; approximately 71% occur once, and the top ten carry roughly 7.9%. What was sequenced was peripheral blood. All receptors derive from a human donor in a cohort sampled during active COVID-19.

This clone has only one observation. The chain recombines TRBV4-1 with TRBJ1-4, with a weak D call TRBD1 (6 bases). The CDR3 totals 16 residues. CDR1 MGHRA and CDR2 YSYEKL come from the germline V gene. V was cut by 0 bases and J by 7 bases, with 15 bases left in between. CDR3 residues: CASSQEGLDSREKLFF. The CDR3 DNA is TGCGCCAGCAGCCAAGAAGGCTTGGACAGTCGTGAAAAACTGTTTTTT.

The chain has TRBV3-1 (or the pseudogene TRBV3-2) and TRBJ1-6, with TRBD1 identical over 8 bases. Germline V gene lookup returns CDR1 LGHDT and CDR2 YNNKEL (reference sequence). Trimming cost V 1 base and J 10 bases; bases outside gene matches: 9. The CDR3 has 16 residues. The CDR3 protein is CASSQGWKQGGSPLHF. CDR3 coding DNA: TGTGCCAGCAGCCAAGGCTGGAAACAGGGGGGATCACCCCTCCACTTT.

The table lists this clone with a count of one. V and J are TRBV5-8 and TRBJ1-5; 8 bases are shared with TRBD1. Germline assignment: CDR1 SGHTS and CDR2 YDEGEE. The CDR3 contains 14 residues. Trimming cost V 0 bases and J 6 bases; bases outside gene matches: 2. CDR3 DNA sequence: TGTGCCAGCAGCTTGGACAGGGGGTTTCAGCCCCAGCATTTT. This sequence encodes CASSLDRGFQPQHF.

V and J are TRBV4-1 and TRBJ2-7; maybe TRBD2 (5 bases). CDR3 length equals 14 residues. Germline CDR1 MGHRA, CDR2 YSYEKL. The V gene lost 0 bases and the J gene lost 1 base, with 7 bases spanning the gap. The chain's CDR3 is CASSQDPGSYEQYF. The CDR3, as DNA: TGCGCCAGCAGCCAAGATCCGGGGTCCTACGAGCAGTACTTC.

In this sample, this clone turned up a few times. The rearrangement joins TRBV2 to TRBJ2-7; 7 nucleotides line up with TRBD1. The V gene end was trimmed by 8 bases and the J gene end by 9 bases; junction bases not matched to a gene: 16. The CDR3 is made up of 14 amino acids. Germline values: CDR1 SNHLY, CDR2 FYNNEI. This CDR3 reads CASPRQGTPVGQYF. The CDR3 DNA is TGTGCCAGCCCCCGACAGGGTACTCCGGTGGGGCAGTACTTC.